This T cell receptor beta chain was obtained from a study of T cell responses to AZD1222 COVID-19 vaccine. Overall study findings and caveats: Donors were largely white British and mainly female; clonal diversity was possibly underestimated. Following two doses of AZD1222, Spike-specific TCR breadth and depth rose.

This clone was seen a few times. The antigen is undetermined. At one boundary the junction diverges from the germline segment, which might be a read error. This table comes from immunoSEQ multiplex PCR, and its TCRdb copy is limited to in-frame clones, with some not included. The profile shows 100,000 or so clones, roughly nine tenths of them singletons. This CDR3 is 12 amino acids long. Germline V CDR1 and CDR2: GTSNPN, SVGIG (reference sequence). The sequence came from an adult in good health. The V gene is TRBV30, the J gene TRBJ1-2; 8 bases are shared with TRBD1. Here the sequenced sample was peripheral blood, taken on day 0 of AZD1222 vaccination. The CDR3 sequence: CAWTGFYYGYTF. The CDR3 nucleotides are TGTGCTTGGACAGGGTTTTACTATGGCTACACCTTC. Full variable domain (outside the CDR3, taken from reference TRBV30 and TRBJ1-2): SQTIHQWPATLVQPVGSPLSLECTVEGTSNPNLYWYRQAAGRGLQLLFYSVGIGQISSEVPQNLSASRPQDRQFILSSKKLLLSDSGFYLCAWTGFYYGYTFGSGTRLTVV.